This T cell receptor (beta chain) was found in a study of cytomegalovirus exposure and HLA in healthy donors. Study background: A previous analysis identified 95 million to 140 million unique TCR beta sequences derived from approximately 190 million T cells. Broader study findings: Solely CMV serostatus was available to characterize immune exposure. A link between a missense DCLRE1C variant and TCR beta V- and J-gene trimming emerged from a later analysis. Exclusion as indistinguishable affected some V segments, including TRBV6-2 and TRBV6-3.

Germline loops: CDR1 KGHSH, CDR2 LQKENI. V shed 0 bases and J shed 7 bases, with 9 bases lying between them. CDR3 length: 14 amino acids. The PCR employed 60 Vbeta primers together with 13 Jbeta primers. Sequencing used immunoSEQ multiplex PCR; TCRdb keeps in-frame clones, though not all of them. In the table there are approximately 120,000 clones, around 78% of which are singletons. About this clone: What it recognizes is unknown.

What was sequenced was PBMCs. This clonotype was sampled from a man aged 50-60 years in good health and CMV-seronegative. This chain connects TRBV18 to TRBJ1-4; possible D gene TRBD1, 6 bases. DNA for the CDR3: TGTGCCAGCTCACCACCAGGGACATCTGAAAAACTGTTTTTT. It translates to CASSPPGTSEKLFF.